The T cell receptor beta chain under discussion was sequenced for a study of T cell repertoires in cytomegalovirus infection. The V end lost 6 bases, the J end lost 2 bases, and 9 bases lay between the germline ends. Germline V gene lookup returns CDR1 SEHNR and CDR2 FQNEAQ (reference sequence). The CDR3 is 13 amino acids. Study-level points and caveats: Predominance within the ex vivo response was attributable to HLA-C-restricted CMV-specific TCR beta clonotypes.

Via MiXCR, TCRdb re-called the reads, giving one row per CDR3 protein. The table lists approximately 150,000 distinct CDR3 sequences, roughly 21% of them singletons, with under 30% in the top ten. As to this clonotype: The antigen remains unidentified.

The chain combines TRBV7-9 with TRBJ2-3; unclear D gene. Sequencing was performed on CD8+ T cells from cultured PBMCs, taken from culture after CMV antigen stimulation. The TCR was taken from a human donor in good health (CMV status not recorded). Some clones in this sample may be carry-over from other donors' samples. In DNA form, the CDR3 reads TGTGCCAGCAGTCCAACCAACACAGATACGCAGTATTTT. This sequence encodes CASSPTNTDTQYF.